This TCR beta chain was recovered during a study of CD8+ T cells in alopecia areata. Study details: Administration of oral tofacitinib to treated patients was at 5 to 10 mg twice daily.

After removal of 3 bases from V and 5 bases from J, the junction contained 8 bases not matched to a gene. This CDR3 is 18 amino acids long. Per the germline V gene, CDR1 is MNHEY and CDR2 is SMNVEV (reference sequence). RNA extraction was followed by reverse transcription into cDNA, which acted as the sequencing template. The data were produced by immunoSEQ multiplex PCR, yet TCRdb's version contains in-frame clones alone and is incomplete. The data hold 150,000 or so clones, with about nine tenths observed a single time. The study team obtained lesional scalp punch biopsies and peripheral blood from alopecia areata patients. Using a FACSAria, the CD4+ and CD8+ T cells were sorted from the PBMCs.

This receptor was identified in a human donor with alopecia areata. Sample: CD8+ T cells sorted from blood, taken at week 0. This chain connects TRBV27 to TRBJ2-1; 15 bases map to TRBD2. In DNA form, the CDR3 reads TGTGCCAGCAGTTTTAAGGGACTAGCGGGAGGTTCCCACAATGAGCAGTTCTTC. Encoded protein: CASSFKGLAGGSHNEQFF.